These 8 T cell receptor beta chains originate from one sample sequenced in a study of CDR3 diversity in severe acne. TCRdb redid the calling of the PCR reads with MiXCR, one entry per CDR3 protein. The data show more than 80,000 distinct CDR3 sequences, approximately 49% seen once. Specimen: blood. The receptors derive from a male donor with severe acne vulgaris.

The chain uses TRBV9 and TRBJ2-5, with D unclear. Trimming cost V 0 bases and J 7 bases, with 19 bases left between them. The V gene's germline CDR1 is SGDLS and CDR2 YYNGEE. This CDR3 region has 16 residues. In DNA, the CDR3 is TGTGCCAGCAGCGTAGGAGGAACAACGCAAAAAGTGACCCAGTACTTC. It is translated as CASSVGGTTQKVTQYF. Full variable domain (missing parts from reference TRBV9 and TRBJ2-5): DSGVTQTPKHLITATGQRVTLRCSPRSGDLSVYWYQQSLDQGLQFLIQYYNGEERAKGNILERFSAQQFPDLHSELNLSSLELGDSALYFCASSVGGTTQKVTQYFGPGTRLLVL.

In the case of this clonotype: At one boundary the junction diverges from the germline segment, which might be a read error. This chain joins TRBV10-3 and TRBJ2-7; TRBD2 aligns across 8 bases. Looked up from germline, CDR1 is ENHRY and CDR2 is SYGVKD. This CDR3 has 15 residues. The CDR3 DNA is TGTGCCAGCAGTACACTAGCGGACAGCTCCTACGAGCAGTACTTC. It is translated as CASSTLADSSYEQYF.

The genes are TRBV9 and TRBJ1-5, with D unclear. Trimming cost V 4 bases and J 1 base, with 9 bases left between them. Per the germline V gene, CDR1 is SGDLS and CDR2 is YYNGEE. The CDR3 length is 14 residues. The CDR3 sequence is CASSLRASNQPQHF. In DNA, the CDR3 is TGTGCCAGCAGCTTAAGGGCAAGCAATCAGCCCCAGCATTTT. The full variable domain, its missing parts supplied by reference TRBV9 and TRBJ1-5, is DSGVTQTPKHLITATGQRVTLRCSPRSGDLSVYWYQQSLDQGLQFLIQYYNGEERAKGNILERFSAQQFPDLHSELNLSSLELGDSALYFCASSLRASNQPQHFGDGTRLSIL.

V gene TRBV10-3 combines with J gene TRBJ1-2; D remains unclear. Germline lookup yields CDR1 ENHRY and CDR2 SYGVKD. V lost 3 bases to trimming and J lost 6 bases, with 8 bases between them. The CDR3 extends over 12 amino acids. The CDR3 protein is CAISDGSDGYTF. CDR3 DNA sequence: TGTGCCATCAGTGATGGGTCGGATGGCTACACCTTC.

The chain employs TRBV20-1 and TRBJ2-5; D is ambiguous. Trimming stripped 3 bases from V and 1 base from J, with 15 bases between. Germline V gene lookup returns CDR1 DFQATT and CDR2 SNEGSKA (reference sequence). The CDR3 is 15 residues long. CDR3 nucleotides: TGCAGTGCTAGCGGGCGCCTCCGATTCCAAGAGACCCAGTACTTC. Translated: CSASGRLRFQETQYF.

The sample holds many counts of this clonotype. The chain employs TRBV10-3 and TRBJ1-6; D not resolved. Trimming cost V 9 bases and J 5 bases, with 11 bases left between them. The CDR3 runs 13 residues. The germline CDR1 and CDR2 sequences are ENHRY and SYGVKD. The DNA of the CDR3 is TGTGCCATAAAGGAGACCGATAATTCACCCCTCCACTTT. It specifies CAIKETDNSPLHF.

In nucleotides, the CDR3 is TGTGCCAGCAGTTTGACTTTAAATGAGCAGTTCTTC. This encodes CASSLTLNEQFF. The chain joins TRBV12-3 or TRBV12-4 to TRBJ2-1; no definite D call. CDR3 length equals 12 residues. Trimming shortened V by 3 bases and J by 7 bases, and 7 bases separated the two germline ends.

The CDR3 sequence: CASSQDGRANEQFF. CDR3 nucleotide sequence: TGCGCCAGCAGCCAAGATGGGAGGGCCAATGAGCAGTTCTTC. The chain joins TRBV4-1 to TRBJ2-1, with 7 bases aligning to TRBD2. V lost 0 bases and J lost 6; bases outside the gene matches: 2. Germline V CDR1 and CDR2: MGHRA, YSYEKL. CDR3 length equals 14 residues.